These T cell receptor beta chains were read from a single sample in a study of shared clonotypes between healthy human individuals. The repertoire was sequenced with immunoSEQ multiplex PCR; TCRdb's copy has only in-frame clones and lacks some. This repertoire shows about 2 million clones, approximately 95% found once; its top ten account for 1.2%. The source material was naive CD8+ T cells sorted from blood. The receptor source for this set is a man aged 18 to 30 in good health. Both conserved end residues are part of each CDR3. The D gene is left open where the match is weak. Rows give clone size only sometimes, using once, few, many, or a class for an expanded clone.

>14|TRBJ2-7|-|-|TRBV4-1
TGCGCCAGCAGCCAAACGACAGGTTTCGACGAGCAGTACTTC
CASSQTTGFDEQYF
>14|TRBJ1-2|TRBD1|-|TRBV2
TGTGCCAGCAGGACAGGGGGCGCCGACTATGGCTACACCTTC
CASRTGGADYGYTF
>15|TRBJ2-1|-|-|TRBV27
TGTGCCAGCAGTTTAGGACCGAAGTCCTACAATGAGCAGTTCTTC
CASSLGPKSYNEQFF
>16|TRBJ1-2|-|-|TRBV9
TGTGCCAGCAGCGATAACAGTGGGGGCGAATGGTATGGCTACACCTTC
CASSDNSGGEWYGYTF
>15|TRBJ2-1|TRBD2|-|TRBV7-7
TGTGCTAGCAGCTTAGGGTTGGGACTACACAATGAGCAGTTCTTC
CASSLGLGLHNEQFF
>16|TRBJ1-2|TRBD1|-|TRBV19
TGTGCCAGTAGTTTCTTTACCGGGACAGGGGGAGATGGCTACACCTTC
CASSFFTGTGGDGYTF
>17|TRBJ2-1|-|-|TRBV4-3
TGCGCCAGCAGCCAAGATGGGGAGCTAGCCGGTTACAATGAGCAGTTCTTC
CASSQDGELAGYNEQFF
>14|TRBJ2-1|-|-|TRBV4-3
TGCGCCAGCTCAGGGGGGAGTTGGTACAATGAGCAGTTCTTC
CASSGGSWYNEQFF
>16|TRBJ2-3|-|-|TRBV4-1
TGCGCCAGCAGCCAAGATTTGTCTAGCGGCACAGATACGCAGTATTTT
CASSQDLSSGTDTQYF
>13|TRBJ1-1|-|-|TRBV6-5
TGTGCCAGCAGTTACTCGATAGGAGCTGAAGCTTTCTTT
CASSYSIGAEAFF
>13|TRBJ1-1|-|-|TRBV28
TGTGCCAGCAGTCCGACAGAGAACACTGAAGCTTTCTTT
CASSPTENTEAFF
>11|TRBJ2-7|-|-|TRBV6-5
TGTGCCAGCAGGGGGGGGCTGGAGCAGTACTTC
CASRGGLEQYF
>15|TRBJ2-5|-|-|TRBV4-1
TGCGCCAGCAGCCAAGATACGGGATTCGGAGAGACCCAGTACTTC
CASSQDTGFGETQYF
>16|TRBJ2-4|TRBD2|-|TRBV13
TGTGCCAGCAGCTTACCCCTAGCGGGGACAAAAAACATTCAGTACTTC
CASSLPLAGTKNIQYF
>16|TRBJ1-5|TRBD1|-|TRBV27
TGTGCCAGCAGTGTGTCCAGAGGGGACAGCGATCAGCCCCAGCATTTT
CASSVSRGDSDQPQHF
>13|TRBJ1-6|TRBD1|-|TRBV27
TGTGCCAGCAGTATCACAGGGGAATCACCCCTCCACTTT
CASSITGESPLHF
>11|TRBJ2-1|-|-|TRBV10-3
TGTGCCATCGCTGCGGCCAATGAGCAGTTCTTC
CAIAAANEQFF
>16|TRBJ2-7|-|-|TRBV6-1
TGTGCCAGCAGTGAAGTTAAAGGTTTGGGGCTCTACGAGCAGTACTTC
CASSEVKGLGLYEQYF
>14|TRBJ2-7|TRBD2|once|TRBV9
TGTGCCAGCAGCGTAGGGGGAGGGACGGACGAGCAGTACTTC
CASSVGGGTDEQYF
>14|TRBJ2-7|-|-|TRBV4-3
TGCGCCAGCAGCCCCACGGGCGGTGCCTACGAGCAGTACTTC
CASSPTGGAYEQYF
>17|TRBJ2-2|TRBD2|-|TRBV7-2
TGTGCCAGCAGCTCCTCGGGAGGGGCATATTACACCGGGGAGCTGTTTTTT
CASSSSGGAYYTGELFF
>11|TRBJ2-2|-|-|TRBV6-5
TGTGCCAGCAGTTACCGCGGGGAGCTGTTTTTT
CASSYRGELFF
>15|TRBJ2-1|-|-|TRBV6-1
TGTGCCAGCAGTGAAGTTAGGGGAAGTTACAATGAGCAGTTCTTC
CASSEVRGSYNEQFF
>17|TRBJ2-7|TRBD1|-|TRBV4-1
TGCGCCAGCAGCCTCGTAGTGGGACAGGGGGCATCCTACGAGCAGTACTTC
CASSLVVGQGASYEQYF